The 2 T cell receptor beta chains listed next were all sequenced from one sample in a study of graft-versus-host responses after intestinal transplantation. The antigens these receptors bind are not known. Sequencing was performed with immunoSEQ multiplex PCR; in TCRdb, only in-frame clones are kept and a portion is missing. The table includes tens of thousands of clones, 90% detected once. The sequencing used unstimulated CD8+ T cells sorted from spleen or lymph node cells, collected before transplant. These receptor sequences come from a human donor who was the organ donor for an intestinal transplant.

The chain joins TRBV25-1 to TRBJ1-6; D might be TRBD1 (6 bases). V lost 0 bases, J lost 4 bases, and 10 bases lay in between. The germline CDR1 and CDR2 sequences are MGHDK and SYGVNS. The CDR3 runs to 16 residues. The chain's CDR3 is CASSEYGGRYNSPLHF. The CDR3 nucleotides are TGTGCCAGCAGTGAATATGGGGGCAGATATAATTCACCCCTCCACTTT. The whole variable domain, remainder taken from reference TRBV25-1 and TRBJ1-6, is EADIYQTPRYLVIGTGKKITLECSQTMGHDKMYWYQQDPGMELHLIHYSYGVNSTEKGDLSSESTVSRIRTEHFPLTLESARPSHTSQYLCASSEYGGRYNSPLHFGNGTRLTVT.

This chain joins TRBV28 and TRBJ1-6, with D perhaps TRBD1 (6 bases). Germline V gene lookup returns CDR1 MDHEN and CDR2 SYDVKM. The CDR3 is 17 amino acids. Deletions cut 5 bases from V and 2 bases from J, with 16 bases between. This CDR3 reads CASSHLGQSTYNSPLHF. CDR3 sequence (DNA): TGTGCCAGCAGTCACCTAGGACAGTCGACCTATAATTCACCCCTCCACTTT.